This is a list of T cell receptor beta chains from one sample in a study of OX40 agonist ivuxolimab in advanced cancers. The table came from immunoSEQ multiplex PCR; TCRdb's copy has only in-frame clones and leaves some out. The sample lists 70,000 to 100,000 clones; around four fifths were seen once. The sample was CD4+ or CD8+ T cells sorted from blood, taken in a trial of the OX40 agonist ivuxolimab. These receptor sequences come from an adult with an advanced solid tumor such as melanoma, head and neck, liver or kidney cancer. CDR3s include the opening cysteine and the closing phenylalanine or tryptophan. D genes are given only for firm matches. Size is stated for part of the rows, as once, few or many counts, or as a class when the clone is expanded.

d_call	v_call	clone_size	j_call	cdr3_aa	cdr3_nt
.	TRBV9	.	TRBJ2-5	CASSVPRTAQETQYF	TGTGCCAGCAGCGTGCCTCGGACAGCTCAAGAGACCCAGTACTTC
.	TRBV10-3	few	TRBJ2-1	CAISEEGKNEQFF	TGTGCCATCAGTGAAGAGGGGAAAAATGAGCAGTTCTTC
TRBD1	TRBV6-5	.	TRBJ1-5	CASSYGTGDQPQHF	TGTGCCAGCAGTTACGGGACAGGGGACCAGCCCCAGCATTTT
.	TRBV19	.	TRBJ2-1	CASSIFLNEQFF	TGTGCCAGTAGTATTTTTCTCAATGAGCAGTTCTTC
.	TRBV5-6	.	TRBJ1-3	CASSFRGSSGNTIYF	TGTGCCAGCAGCTTCCGGGGTAGCTCTGGAAACACCATATATTTT
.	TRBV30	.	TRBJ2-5	CAWRGVGQQETQYF	TGTGCCTGGAGGGGTGTAGGACAGCAAGAGACCCAGTACTTC
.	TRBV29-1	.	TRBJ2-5	CSVGTGGGETQYF	TGCAGCGTTGGGACGGGTGGGGGAGAGACCCAGTACTTC
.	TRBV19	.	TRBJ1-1	CASNFLGTPGQNTEAFF	TGTGCCAGTAATTTCCTAGGGACCCCCGGGCAGAACACTGAAGCTTTCTTT
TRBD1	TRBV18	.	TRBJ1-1	CASKDRVGVTEAFF	TGTGCCAGTAAAGACAGGGTCGGGGTCACTGAAGCTTTCTTT
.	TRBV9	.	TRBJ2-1	CASSVESVQRKQFF	TGTGCCAGCAGCGTAGAATCAGTACAGCGAAAGCAGTTCTTC
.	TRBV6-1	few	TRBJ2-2	CASTLEGVAGELFF	TGTGCCAGCACATTGGAAGGGGTCGCCGGGGAGCTGTTTTTT
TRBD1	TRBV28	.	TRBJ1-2	CASSLPGGQGIANYGYTF	TGTGCCAGCAGTTTACCCGGGGGACAGGGGATTGCTAACTATGGCTACACCTTC
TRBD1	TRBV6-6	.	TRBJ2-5	CASSPRGETQYF	TGTGCCAGCAGCCCCAGGGGGGAGACCCAGTACTTC
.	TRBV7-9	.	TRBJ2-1	CASSSVGSSYNEQFF	TGTGCCAGCAGCTCCGTCGGTAGCTCCTACAATGAGCAGTTCTTC
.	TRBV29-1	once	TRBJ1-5	CSVAGGFGNQPQHF	TGCAGCGTTGCGGGCGGTTTCGGCAATCAGCCCCAGCATTTT
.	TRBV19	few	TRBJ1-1	CASSTRTETEAFF	TGTGCCAGTAGTACTCGGACAGAAACTGAAGCTTTCTTT
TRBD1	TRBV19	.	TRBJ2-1	CASSKGQFRGNEQFF	TGTGCCAGTAGTAAGGGACAGTTCAGAGGGAATGAGCAGTTCTTC
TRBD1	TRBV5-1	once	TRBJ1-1	CASSRDRANTEAFF	TGCGCCAGCAGCAGAGACAGGGCGAACACTGAAGCTTTCTTT
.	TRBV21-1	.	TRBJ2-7	CASPRGTGSGYEQYF	TGTGCCAGCCCAAGAGGCACAGGGAGCGGGTACGAGCAGTACTTC
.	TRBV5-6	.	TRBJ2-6	CASSLSGLKGANVLTF	TGTGCCAGCAGCCTTTCCGGATTAAAGGGGGCCAACGTCCTGACTTTC
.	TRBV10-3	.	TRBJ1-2	CAISESGGDYGYTF	TGTGCCATCAGTGAGTCGGGCGGAGACTATGGCTACACCTTC
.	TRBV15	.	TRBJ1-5	CATSGGKGNQPQHF	TGTGCCACCTCCGGGGGGAAAGGCAATCAGCCCCAGCATTTT
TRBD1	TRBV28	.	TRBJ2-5	CASSTGTGWGETQYF	TGTGCCAGCAGTACCGGGACAGGGTGGGGAGAGACCCAGTACTTC
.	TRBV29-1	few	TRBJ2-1	CSVEGVRDNEQFF	TGCAGCGTTGAGGGGGTTCGCGACAATGAGCAGTTCTTC
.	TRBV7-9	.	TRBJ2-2	CASRPPLDSYTGELFF	TGTGCCAGCAGACCCCCTCTAGACAGTTACACCGGGGAGCTGTTTTTT
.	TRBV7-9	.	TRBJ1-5	CASSSNSNQPQHF	TGTGCCAGCAGCTCGAATAGCAATCAGCCCCAGCATTTT
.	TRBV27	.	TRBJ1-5	CASSNAGGGSNQPQHF	TGTGCCAGCAGTAACGCCGGCGGCGGGAGCAATCAGCCCCAGCATTTT
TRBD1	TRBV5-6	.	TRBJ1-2	CASNMGQGNYGYTF	TGTGCCAGCAATATGGGACAGGGAAACTATGGCTACACCTTC